This T cell receptor beta chain is drawn from a study of blood T cell repertoires in COVID-19. J gave up 11 bases and V 2 bases, and 8 bases lay outside the gene matches. Germline-derived CDR1 and CDR2 are MNHEY and SMNVEV (reference sequence). The CDR3 has 14 amino acids. Sequenced by immunoSEQ multiplex PCR; TCRdb stores in-frame clones only, minus some. This sample yields some 150,000 clones, of which approximately 87% are seen a single time; roughly 4% belongs to the top ten. The sample taken for sequencing was peripheral blood. This clonotype was obtained from a woman between 35 and 50 years old with acute or convalescent COVID-19. The chain couples TRBV27 to TRBJ1-1; 10 nucleotides match TRBD1. The CDR3 region has the DNA TGTGCCAGCAGTTTACCGCGACAGGGGGCGGTGGCTTTCTTT. Amino acid sequence: CASSLPRQGAVAFF.